This TCR beta chain was sequenced during a study of cytomegalovirus exposure and HLA in healthy donors. Study-level points and caveats: The majority of CMV-associated TCR beta chains were reported as apparently HLA-restricted in a later analysis.

The PCR employed 60 Vbeta primers together with 13 Jbeta primers. Sequencing used immunoSEQ multiplex PCR; TCRdb keeps in-frame clones, though not all of them. The sample has around 110,000 clones, over 60% seen once; the top ten hold 2.5% to 3.5%. The sample holds a few counts of this clone. Antigen unknown. The receptor comes from a young woman in good health and CMV-seropositive. Material: PBMCs.

For the CDR3, the DNA is TGTGCCACCCCCGCTAAACCCAGGGGTCAACCCTACGAGCAGTACTTC. It codes for CATPAKPRGQPYEQYF. J is TRBJ2-7 and V is TRBV27; weak D call: TRBD1 (6 bases). Per the germline V gene, CDR1 is MNHEY and CDR2 is SMNVEV (reference sequence). The CDR3 loop spans 16 amino acids. V was pared by 10 bases and J by 2 bases, with 24 bases between.